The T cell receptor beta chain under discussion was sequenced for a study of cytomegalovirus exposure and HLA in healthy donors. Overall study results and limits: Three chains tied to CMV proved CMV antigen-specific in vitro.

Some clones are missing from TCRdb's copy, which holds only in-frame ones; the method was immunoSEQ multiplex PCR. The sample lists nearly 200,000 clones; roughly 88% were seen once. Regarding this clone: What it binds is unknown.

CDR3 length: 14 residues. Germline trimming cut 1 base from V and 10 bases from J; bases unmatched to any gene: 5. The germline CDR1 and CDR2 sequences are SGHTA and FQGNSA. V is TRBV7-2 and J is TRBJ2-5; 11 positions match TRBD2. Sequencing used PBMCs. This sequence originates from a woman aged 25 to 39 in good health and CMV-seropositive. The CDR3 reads CASSLDVTSGDQYF. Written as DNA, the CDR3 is TGTGCCAGCAGCTTAGATGTGACTAGCGGGGACCAGTACTTC.